The 8 T cell receptor beta chains below were found in one sample sequenced in a study of immune cell composition in non-small cell lung cancer. Sequencing used immunoSEQ multiplex PCR; TCRdb keeps in-frame clones, though not all of them. Altogether 6,200 or so clones are present, about 74% being singletons, with the ten largest covering approximately 6%. Normal lung was sampled as far from the tumour as possible, at least 3 cm. The specimen sequenced was non-adjacent lung tissue. These receptors were taken from a human donor with non-small cell lung cancer.

This clone turned up a few times. The V call is TRBV11-2, the J call TRBJ2-3; a weak D match, TRBD2 (7 bases). Per germline, CDR1 SGHAT and CDR2 FQNNGV. The V gene lost 2 bases and the J gene lost 5 bases, with 20 bases spanning the gap. The CDR3 spans 17 residues. The CDR3, as DNA: TGTGCCAGCAGCTTATCCCAGGGGAGCGGGGCGGTAGATACGCAGTATTTT. Its protein is CASSLSQGSGAVDTQYF.

The gene calls are TRBV2 and TRBJ2-3; 11 positions match TRBD2. This CDR3 spans 15 amino acids. CDR1 is SNHLY, CDR2 FYNNEI, per germline. V was clipped by 4 bases and J by 0 bases; unmatched bases: 0. In DNA form, the CDR3 reads TGTGCCAGCAGTGGACTAGCGGGGAGCACAGATACGCAGTATTTT. As protein: CASSGLAGSTDTQYF.

The V and J genes are TRBV6-1 and TRBJ1-2, with D possibly matching TRBD1 (5 bases). The germline V and J ends were trimmed by 1 base and 6 bases, with 15 bases remaining between them. This CDR3 is 15 amino acids long. CDR1 and CDR2 from the germline V gene are MNHNS and SASEGT. The CDR3 here is CASSEGWQEQDGYTF. The CDR3 DNA sequence: TGTGCCAGCAGTGAAGGTTGGCAGGAACAGGATGGCTACACCTTC.

The V call is TRBV2, the J call TRBJ1-1; unclear D gene. Per the germline V gene, CDR1 is SNHLY and CDR2 is FYNNEI. Deletions cut 0 bases from V and 1 base from J, with 6 bases between. This CDR3 contains 14 residues. The CDR3 coding sequence is TGTGCCAGCAGTGAAGCCGAGGGGAACACTGAAGCTTTCTTT. Its translation is CASSEAEGNTEAFF.

This clone was seen once. The rearrangement links TRBV7-2 to TRBJ2-2; tentatively, D is TRBD2 (6 bases). The CDR3 sequence is 14 residues long. In germline, CDR1 is SGHTA, CDR2 FQGNSA. Trimming took off 4 bases at V and 2 bases at J, with 8 bases between the two ends. In nucleotides, the CDR3 is TGTGCCAGCAGCTCGGGACTCAACACCGGGGAGCTGTTTTTT. It yields the protein CASSSGLNTGELFF. Drawing the rest from reference TRBV7-2 and TRBJ2-2, the complete variable domain is GAGVSQSPSNKVTEKGKDVELRCDPISGHTALYWYRQSLGQGLEFLIYFQGNSAPDKSGLPSDRFSAERTGGSVSTLTIQRTQQEDSAVYLCASSSGLNTGELFFGEGSRLTVL.

This chain joins TRBV28 and TRBJ2-3; D gene uncertain. Germline V gene data show CDR1 as MDHEN and CDR2 as SYDVKM. V was pared by 8 bases and J by 2 bases, with 5 bases between. This CDR3 region has 11 residues. CDR3 DNA: TGTGCCAGCTGTAACACAGATACGCAGTATTTT. This codes for CASCNTDTQYF. Supplemented by reference TRBV28 and TRBJ2-3, the full variable domain reads DVKVTQSSRYLVKRTGEKVFLECVQDMDHENMFWYRQDPGLGLRLIYFSYDVKMKEKGDIPEGYSVSREKKERFSLILESASTNQTSMYLCASCNTDTQYFGPGTRLTVL.

CDR3 in amino acids: CASSGGTGKETQYF. In nucleotides, the CDR3 is TGTGCCAGCAGCGGAGGGACAGGAAAAGAGACCCAGTACTTC. The V call is TRBV2, the J call TRBJ2-5, with 8 bases identical to TRBD1. The V gene's germline CDR1 is SNHLY and CDR2 FYNNEI. The CDR3 sequence is 14 residues long. With V trimmed by 6 bases and J by 3 bases, 6 bases remained unmatched.

The chain has TRBV11-3 and TRBJ2-3; D is unclear. Germline V lookup: CDR1 SGHNT, CDR2 YENEEA. V dropped 5 bases and J dropped 3 bases, with 12 bases sitting between them. The CDR3 sequence is 14 residues long. Here the CDR3 DNA reads TGTGCCAGCAGCATTGACTCCGGGACAGATACGCAGTATTTT. Its translation: CASSIDSGTDTQYF. Supplemented by reference TRBV11-3 and TRBJ2-3, the full variable domain reads EAGVVQSPRYKIIEKKQPVAFWCNPISGHNTLYWYLQNLGQGPELLIRYENEEAVDDSQLPKDRFSAERLKGVDSTLKIQPAELGDSAVYLCASSIDSGTDTQYFGPGTRLTVL.